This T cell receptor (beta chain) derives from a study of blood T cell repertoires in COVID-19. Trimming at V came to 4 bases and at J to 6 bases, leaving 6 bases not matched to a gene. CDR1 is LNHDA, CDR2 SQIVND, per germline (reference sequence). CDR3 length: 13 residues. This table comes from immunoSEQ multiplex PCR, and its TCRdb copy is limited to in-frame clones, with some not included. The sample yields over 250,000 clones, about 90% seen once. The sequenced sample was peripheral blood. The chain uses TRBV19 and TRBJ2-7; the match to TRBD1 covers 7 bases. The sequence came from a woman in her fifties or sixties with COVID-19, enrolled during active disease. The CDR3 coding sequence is TGTGCCAGTAGTACCCGACAGGGAAGCGAGCAGTACTTC. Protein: CASSTRQGSEQYF. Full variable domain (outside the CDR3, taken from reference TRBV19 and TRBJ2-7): DGGITQSPKYLFRKEGQNVTLSCEQNLNHDAMYWYRQDPGQGLRLIYYSQIVNDFQKGDIAEGYSVSREKKESFPLTVTSAQKNPTAFYLCASSTRQGSEQYFGPGTRLTVT.